Each of the 32 T cell receptor beta chains below was sequenced from the same sample in a study of HIV-infected patients and healthy controls. MiXCR, applied by TCRdb to the 5' RACE reads, yields one record per CDR3 protein. The table includes about 64,000 distinct CDR3 sequences, about 19% detected once. What was sequenced was CD4+ T cells from blood. These receptors were obtained from a human donor in good health.

This clonotype was counted once. The gene calls are TRBV29-1 and TRBJ2-5; D unclear. The germline V gene has CDR1 SQVTM and CDR2 ANQGSEA. The CDR3 is made up of 14 amino acids. V was shortened by 3 bases and J by 1 base, with 12 bases between the two germline ends. CDR3 loop: CSVDRRPSQETQYF. CDR3 DNA sequence: TGCAGCGTTGACCGAAGGCCCTCCCAAGAGACCCAGTACTTC.

There are a few counts of this clonotype. The chain employs TRBV27 and TRBJ2-3, with 8 bases matching TRBD1. The CDR3 consists of 15 residues. Germline loops: CDR1 MNHEY, CDR2 SMNVEV (reference sequence). Trimming cost V 4 bases and J 4 bases; bases outside gene matches: 7. The CDR3 loop is CASSWDRLKADTQYF. DNA of the CDR3: TGTGCCAGCAGTTGGGACAGGTTAAAGGCAGATACGCAGTATTTT.

The chain uses TRBV20-1 and TRBJ2-6; D is uncertain. Per the germline V gene, CDR1 is DFQATT and CDR2 is SNEGSKA (reference sequence). V lost 0 bases, J lost 0 bases, and 0 bases lay in between. CDR3 length: 13 residues. The CDR3 coding sequence is TGCAGTGCTAGAGACTCTGGGGCCAACGTCCTGACTTTC. Amino acid sequence: CSARDSGANVLTF.

This sequence joins TRBV5-1 and TRBJ2-5; 7 bases map to TRBD1. Losses at the gene ends were 4 bases for V and 0 bases for J; bases not matched to a gene: 6. This CDR3 region has 15 residues. Germline V gene data show CDR1 as SGHRS and CDR2 as YFSETQ. CDR3 loop: CASSTTGTDQETQYF. DNA for the CDR3: TGCGCCAGCAGCACGACCGGGACAGACCAAGAGACCCAGTACTTC.

This clonotype came up many times. The V and J genes are TRBV29-1 and TRBJ2-5; D not certain. The CDR3 totals 12 residues. Trimming stripped 2 bases from V and 4 bases from J, with 8 bases between. Germline CDR1 is SQVTM and CDR2 is ANQGSEA. In DNA form, the CDR3 reads TGCAGCGTTGAAACAAGTGGAGAGACCCAGTACTTC. This encodes CSVETSGETQYF.

There are a few counts of this clonotype. J is TRBJ2-1 and V is TRBV5-4; 7 bases align to TRBD1. This CDR3 is built from 13 residues. Trimming cost V 4 bases and J 9 bases; bases outside gene matches: 7. Germline values: CDR1 SGHNT, CDR2 YYREEE (reference sequence). The CDR3 reads CASSSTGAREQFF. CDR3 nucleotide sequence: TGTGCCAGCAGCAGTACAGGGGCGCGTGAGCAGTTCTTC.

The chain combines TRBV7-3 with TRBJ1-1; weak D call: TRBD1 (6 bases). Per germline, CDR1 SGHTA and CDR2 FQGTGA. Trimming left V 5 bases short and J 5 bases short, with 15 bases between. The CDR3 contains 14 residues. The CDR3 protein is CASSPQGGRTEAFF. In nucleotides, the CDR3 is TGTGCCAGCAGCCCACAAGGGGGGCGGACTGAAGCTTTCTTT.

This chain connects TRBV20-1 to TRBJ1-5, with 8 bases fitting TRBD1. This CDR3 region has 17 residues. V lost 6 bases to trimming and J lost 2 bases; unmatched junction nucleotides: 15. Germline loops: CDR1 DFQATT, CDR2 SNEGSKA (reference sequence). CDR3 residues: CSAVPGGAGMGNQPQHF. CDR3 DNA: TGCAGTGCCGTTCCAGGGGGCGCCGGAATGGGCAATCAGCCCCAGCATTTT.

This clonotype was observed a handful of times. The chain is built from TRBV9 and TRBJ2-1; D might be TRBD1 (6 bases). The CDR3 sequence is 13 residues long. V was shortened by 3 bases and J by 7 bases, with 11 bases between the two germline ends. The germline gives CDR1 SGDLS, CDR2 YYNGEE. The CDR3: CASSAPGANEQFF. The CDR3 DNA sequence: TGTGCCAGCAGCGCCCCAGGGGCTAATGAGCAGTTCTTC.

The chain couples TRBV5-4 to TRBJ2-7; TRBD1 aligns across 10 bases. CDR3 length: 15 amino acids. With 3 bases clipped from V and 0 bases from J, the junction kept 3 bases outside the gene matches. The germline gives CDR1 SGHNT, CDR2 YYREEE (reference sequence). The CDR3 is CASSSGQGSSYEQYF. CDR3 in DNA: TGTGCCAGCAGCTCGGGACAGGGGAGCTCCTACGAGCAGTACTTC. The whole variable domain, filled in from reference TRBV5-4 and TRBJ2-7, reads ETGVTQSPTHLIKTRGQQVTLRCSSQSGHNTVSWYQQALGQGPQFIFQYYREEENGRGNFPPRFSGLQFPNYSSELNVNALELDDSALYLCASSSGQGSSYEQYFGPGTRLTVT.

The chain links TRBV18 to TRBJ1-5; 8 bases align to TRBD1. Germline CDR1 KGHSH, CDR2 LQKENI. After removal of 0 bases from V and 6 bases from J, the junction contained 4 bases not matched to a gene. The CDR3 consists of 15 residues. CDR3: CASSPPAQGVQPQHF. The CDR3 DNA reads as TGTGCCAGCTCACCACCCGCACAGGGGGTTCAGCCCCAGCATTTT. The variable domain in full, with the rest retrieved from reference TRBV18 and TRBJ1-5, is NAGVMQNPRHLVRRRGQEARLRCSPMKGHSHVYWYRQLPEEGLKFMVYLQKENIIDESGMPKERFSAEFPKEGPSILRIQQVVRGDSAAYFCASSPPAQGVQPQHFGDGTRLSIL.

CDR3 sequence (DNA): TGTGCCAGTAGTATACAGGGGAGGGATCAGCCCCAGCATTTT. This sequence encodes CASSIQGRDQPQHF. This chain connects TRBV19 to TRBJ1-5; tentative D call: TRBD1 (6 bases). The ends were cut back, 2 bases at V and 5 bases at J, with 10 bases in the middle. This CDR3 is 14 amino acids long. Per the germline V gene, CDR1 is LNHDA and CDR2 is SQIVND (reference sequence).

The chain uses TRBV12-3 or TRBV12-4 and TRBJ1-5, with TRBD1 matching 7 bases. The CDR3 loop spans 15 amino acids. Losses at the gene ends were 5 bases for V and 2 bases for J; bases not matched to a gene: 6. The CDR3 reads CASSAGGTGNQPQHF. The CDR3 DNA sequence: TGTGCCAGCAGTGCAGGGGGTACGGGCAATCAGCCCCAGCATTTT.

The gene calls are TRBV12-3 or TRBV12-4 and TRBJ2-3, with D possibly matching TRBD2 (6 bases). With 3 bases removed from V and 2 bases from J, the gap between germline ends came to 15 bases. The CDR3 is 16 residues long. The CDR3 here is CASSLVVSGYTDTQYF. CDR3 nucleotide sequence: TGTGCCAGCAGTTTGGTGGTAAGCGGGTACACAGATACGCAGTATTTT.

This clonotype was counted only a few times. J is TRBJ1-4 and V is TRBV4-3, with D possibly TRBD1 on 6 matching bases. CDR1 LGHNA and CDR2 YSLEER come from the germline V gene. The V gene lost 8 bases and the J gene lost 6 bases, with 19 bases spanning the gap. This CDR3 comprises 15 residues. CDR3 sequence (DNA): TGCGCCAGCGGACTCACTCAGGGGAAGTATGAAAAACTGTTTTTT. Translating gives CASGLTQGKYEKLFF.

By proportion, this clonotype is medium-sized. The J gene is TRBJ2-7, the V gene TRBV2, with 10 bases fitting TRBD1. With V trimmed by 2 bases and J by 7 bases, 8 bases remained unmatched. The germline V gene encodes CDR1 SNHLY and CDR2 FYNNEI. The CDR3 runs 15 residues. This chain's CDR3 is CASSEQPTGGWEQYF. The CDR3 DNA reads as TGTGCCAGCAGTGAACAGCCGACAGGGGGCTGGGAGCAGTACTTC.

This clonotype appeared a few times. The rearrangement links TRBV2 to TRBJ2-7; D possibly uses TRBD1 or TRBD2 (5 bases each). Between the trimmed V and J ends, which lost 1 base and 0 bases, there was a span of 13 bases. The germline CDR1 and CDR2 sequences are SNHLY and FYNNEI. This CDR3 region has 16 residues. CDR3 bases: TGTGCCAGCAGTGAAGTAACGGGGCGTTTCTCCTACGAGCAGTACTTC. It yields the protein CASSEVTGRFSYEQYF.

This clonotype was found many times. V and J are TRBV3-1 and TRBJ2-1, with 9 positions matching TRBD2. In germline, CDR1 is LGHDT, CDR2 YNNKEL (reference sequence). V dropped 1 base and J dropped 7; count of bases not matched to a gene: 14. This CDR3 is built from 18 residues. DNA for the CDR3: TGTGCCAGCAGCCAAGTTGAGGTAGCGGGAGCTGTCGCAAATGAGCAGTTCTTC. Translated, it gives CASSQVEVAGAVANEQFF.

In this sample, this clonotype turned up many times. This sequence joins TRBV20-1 and TRBJ1-1; D perhaps matches TRBD1 (5 bases). Germline loops: CDR1 DFQATT, CDR2 SNEGSKA (reference sequence). There are 12 residues in the CDR3. Trimming removed 6 bases at V and 11 bases at J, with 19 bases between. In DNA, the CDR3 is TGCAGTGCCGGGATTAATACGGGGCCGGCTTTCTTT. Amino acids: CSAGINTGPAFF.

This clonotype has ten or more counts. V and J are TRBV12-3 or TRBV12-4 and TRBJ1-3; the D is unclear. Trimming removed 1 base at V and 2 bases at J, with 6 bases between. CDR3 length: 14 amino acids. The CDR3 bases are TGTGCCAGCAGTTTAGGCAGCACTGGAAACACCATATATTTT. It yields the protein CASSLGSTGNTIYF.

The DNA for the CDR3 is TGTGCCAGCAGTTTAAGGCTAGCGGTCTCCTACGAGCAGTACTTC. It codes for CASSLRLAVSYEQYF. The chain carries TRBV12-3 or TRBV12-4 and TRBJ2-7, with 7 bases matching TRBD2. Losses at the gene ends were 2 bases for V and 0 bases for J; bases not matched to a gene: 4. The CDR3 has 15 residues.

The chain is built from TRBV4-1 and TRBJ1-1; 9 nucleotides agree with TRBD1. The trim removed 4 bases at V and 4 bases at J, leaving 7 bases unmatched. CDR1 and CDR2 (germline): MGHRA, YSYEKL. The CDR3 is 15 residues long. The CDR3 DNA is TGCGCCAGCAGCCGCATTCAGACAGGGGGCACTGAAGCTTTCTTT. Translating it yields CASSRIQTGGTEAFF.

There are many counts of this clonotype. This chain joins TRBV20-1 and TRBJ2-1, with 7 bases matching TRBD2. V gave up 3 bases and J gave up 6 bases; unmatched junction bases: 5. CDR1 and CDR2 (germline): DFQATT, SNEGSKA (reference sequence). CDR3 length: 13 residues. CDR3 loop: CSARETSSNEQFF. The CDR3 nucleotides are TGCAGTGCTAGGGAGACTAGCTCCAATGAGCAGTTCTTC.

This clonotype was counted a few times. The chain carries TRBV20-1 and TRBJ2-4; TRBD2 aligns across 11 bases. The CDR3 extends over 17 amino acids. CDR1 is DFQATT and CDR2 is SNEGSKA in the germline V gene (reference sequence). With V trimmed by 1 base and J by 0 bases, 5 bases remained unmatched. The DNA for the CDR3 is TGCAGTGCTAGAGCTCCCGGGACTAGCGGAGCCAAAAACATTCAGTACTTC. Translating it yields CSARAPGTSGAKNIQYF.

The chain uses TRBV3-1 and TRBJ2-1; the match to TRBD2 covers 9 bases. The CDR3 covers 16 residues. Trimming removed 0 bases from V and 6 bases from J; junction bases left unmatched: 6. Germline loops: CDR1 LGHDT, CDR2 YNNKEL (reference sequence). The CDR3 nucleotides are TGTGCCAGCAGCCAAGATTCCAGCGGGAGGATCAATGAGCAGTTCTTC. Amino acid sequence: CASSQDSSGRINEQFF.

There are many counts of this clonotype. In DNA form, the CDR3 reads TGTGCCAGCAGTCCGGAGTCGTTATGGAGGGAGACCCAGTACTTC. Translating gives CASSPESLWRETQYF. V and J are TRBV12-3 or TRBV12-4 and TRBJ2-5; a possible D gene is TRBD2 (5 bases). The CDR3 is 15 amino acids. V was clipped by 5 bases and J by 5 bases, with 18 bases between them.

The J gene is TRBJ2-3, the V gene TRBV27; a possible D gene is TRBD2 (5 bases). The CDR3 is made up of 20 amino acids. V lost 3 bases and J lost 3, with 28 bases in between. Germline CDR1 and CDR2: MNHEY and SMNVEV (reference sequence). The CDR3 spells CASSLQYPSSLGLPTDTQYF. The CDR3 bases are TGTGCCAGCAGTTTGCAGTACCCCTCATCACTAGGGCTGCCGACAGATACGCAGTATTTT.

This clonotype was recorded many times. V is TRBV12-3 or TRBV12-4 and J is TRBJ2-3; the match to TRBD2 covers 8 bases. The CDR3 sequence is 15 residues long. Losses at the gene ends were 3 bases for V and 5 bases for J; bases not matched to a gene: 7. The CDR3 spells CASSFLAGAQDTQYF. The CDR3 DNA sequence: TGTGCCAGCAGTTTCCTAGCGGGTGCCCAAGATACGCAGTATTTT.

The sample holds a few counts of this clonotype. The chain is built from TRBV5-1 and TRBJ1-1; D is unclear. The germline gives CDR1 SGHRS, CDR2 YFSETQ. This CDR3 spans 12 amino acids. V dropped 4 bases and J dropped 10 bases, with 14 bases sitting between them. CDR3 sequence (DNA): TGCGCCAGCAGCCCGGGGAGGGTAGGAGCTTTCTTT. Translation: CASSPGRVGAFF.

J is TRBJ2-7 and V is TRBV6-2 or TRBV6-3; 11 bases agree with TRBD2. CDR1 is MNHEY and CDR2 is SVGEGT in the germline V gene. The CDR3 consists of 17 residues. The ends lost 5 bases at V and 2 bases at J; junction bases unmatched: 11. CDR3 coding DNA: TGTGCCAGCAGTCGGGCTAGCGGGGGGACCTTAGCCTACGAGCAGTACTTC. Amino acid sequence: CASSRASGGTLAYEQYF.

This clonotype came up many times. The chain employs TRBV4-3 and TRBJ1-6; tentative D call: TRBD1 (6 bases). This CDR3 has 15 amino acids. V dropped 0 bases and J dropped 9 bases, with 12 bases sitting between them. CDR1 and CDR2 (germline): LGHNA, YSLEER. CDR3 residues: CASSQEDRLGSPLHF. Written as DNA, the CDR3 is TGCGCCAGCAGCCAAGAAGACAGGCTCGGTTCACCCCTCCACTTT.

This clonotype was picked up many times. The CDR3 DNA reads as TGTGCCAGCAGCTTAGGAGGAGGCGAGACCCAGTACTTC. This translates into CASSLGGGETQYF. The chain recombines TRBV7-3 with TRBJ2-5; D might be TRBD2 (5 bases). Germline V gene sequence: CDR1 SGHTA, CDR2 FQGTGA. The CDR3 extends over 13 amino acids. V gave up 2 bases and J gave up 5 bases, with 9 bases separating them.